These 15 T cell receptor beta chains originate from one sample sequenced in a study of cytomegalovirus exposure and HLA in healthy donors. The primer mix had 60 Vbeta and 13 Jbeta primers. Profiling relied on immunoSEQ multiplex PCR, and the TCRdb table lists in-frame clones only, not all of them. Of some 150,000 clones listed, 70% to 80% were seen once; the top ten hold 3.5%. What was sequenced was PBMCs. Receptors were obtained from a human donor in good health.

The chain joins TRBV5-4 to TRBJ2-3, with a possible D match to TRBD2 (6 bases). V gave up 7 bases and J gave up 2 bases, with 14 bases separating them. Germline V gene sequence: CDR1 SGHNT, CDR2 YYREEE (reference sequence). This CDR3 is 14 amino acids long. In DNA, the CDR3 is TGTGCCAGCCAAAGGGACTCCTACACAGATACGCAGTATTTT. Translated: CASQRDSYTDTQYF. The complete variable domain, with remaining parts taken from reference TRBV5-4 and TRBJ2-3, reads ETGVTQSPTHLIKTRGQQVTLRCSSQSGHNTVSWYQQALGQGPQFIFQYYREEENGRGNFPPRFSGLQFPNYSSELNVNALELDDSALYLCASQRDSYTDTQYFGPGTRLTVL.

A remark on this clone: The junction shows a germline mismatch at one end, possibly a read error. J is TRBJ1-3 and V is TRBV7-9; D is uncertain. Germline-derived CDR1 and CDR2 are SEHNR and FQNEAQ (reference sequence). The CDR3 runs to 16 residues. The CDR3, as DNA: TGTTCCAGCAGCTTAGGTCTGTCAGCCAGGGGAAACACCATATATTTT. Amino acid sequence: CSSSLGLSARGNTIYF. The whole variable domain, remainder taken from reference TRBV7-9 and TRBJ1-3, is DTGVSQNPRHKITKRGQNVTFRCDPISEHNRLYWYRQTLGQGPEFLTYFQNEAQLEKSRLLSDRFSAERPKGSFSTLEIQRTEQGDSAMYLCSSSLGLSARGNTIYFGEGSWLTVV.

This chain connects TRBV11-2 to TRBJ1-2; 7 positions agree with TRBD1. The V segment lost 5 bases and the J segment 8 bases; nucleotides outside the gene matches: 8. CDR3 size: 13 residues. Germline V gives CDR1 SGHAT, CDR2 FQNNGV. CDR3 nucleotide sequence: TGTGCCAGCAGCGCAACAGGGGCCCACGGCTACACCTTC. This translates into CASSATGAHGYTF.

The chain uses TRBV2 and TRBJ1-1, with TRBD1 matching over 7 bases. CDR3 length equals 13 residues. J was trimmed by 2 bases and V by 4 bases; bases with no gene match: 1. Germline V gene sequence: CDR1 SNHLY, CDR2 FYNNEI. In nucleotides, the CDR3 is TGTGCCAGCAGTGGGGACAGCAACACTGAAGCTTTCTTT. Protein product: CASSGDSNTEAFF.

The sample holds a few counts of this clone. The chain links TRBV7-2 to TRBJ2-7, with TRBD1 as a possible D gene (6 bases). Germline V CDR1 and CDR2: SGHTA, FQGNSA. The CDR3 sequence is 16 residues long. Trimming left V 5 bases short and J 0 bases short, with 17 bases between. CDR3 residues: CASSLGRAGASYEQYF. As DNA, the CDR3 is TGTGCCAGCAGCCTAGGCAGGGCAGGGGCCTCCTACGAGCAGTACTTC.

The J gene is TRBJ2-7, the V gene TRBV11-2; D is possibly TRBD1 (6 bases). Germline lookup yields CDR1 SGHAT and CDR2 FQNNGV. There are 18 residues in the CDR3. V was cut by 4 bases and J by 0 bases, with 22 bases left in between. The DNA of the CDR3 is TGTGCCAGCAGCTACGAACCTCATACAGGGTTTTACTCCTACGAGCAGTACTTC. It codes for CASSYEPHTGFYSYEQYF.

The rearrangement uses TRBV11-3 and TRBJ1-1; 9 nucleotides match TRBD1. Trimming removed 5 bases from V and 1 base from J; junction bases left unmatched: 5. CDR1 SGHNT and CDR2 YENEEA come from the germline V gene. The CDR3 totals 15 residues. DNA for the CDR3: TGTGCCAGCAGCGCCGGGACAGGGAGGAACACTGAAGCTTTCTTT. Its protein product is CASSAGTGRNTEAFF.

About this clone: An end of the junction differs from the germline gene, which may be a read error. V gene TRBV2 combines with J gene TRBJ1-1; 7 bases line up with TRBD1. The CDR3 is 9 amino acids. The germline CDR1 and CDR2 sequences are SNHLY and FYNNEI. CDR3 loop: CAGGNRGRF. The CDR3 bases are TGTGCCGGGGGAAACAGGGGACGCTTT.

The chain carries TRBV10-3 and TRBJ1-2; D is uncertain. V lost 0 bases and J lost 2, with 10 bases in between. Germline V gives CDR1 ENHRY, CDR2 SYGVKD. This CDR3 is built from 15 residues. As DNA, the CDR3 is TGTGCCATCAGTGAGTCGAGCGGCCGAAACTATGGCTACACCTTC. This codes for CAISESSGRNYGYTF.

This chain connects TRBV6-5 to TRBJ1-1; 7 nucleotides line up with TRBD1. Germline trimming cut 6 bases from V and 2 bases from J; bases unmatched to any gene: 6. Per the germline V gene, CDR1 is MNHEY and CDR2 is SVGAGI. This CDR3 contains 14 residues. CDR3 sequence: CASRAGGVNTEAFF. As DNA, the CDR3 is TGTGCCAGCAGGGCAGGGGGTGTAAACACTGAAGCTTTCTTT.

In nucleotides, the CDR3 is TGTGCCAGCAGCTTAGCGGGAGTCGTTGAGACCCAGTACTTC. Translation gives CASSLAGVVETQYF. V usage is TRBV7-9 and J usage is TRBJ2-5; D perhaps matches TRBD2 (5 bases). The CDR3 sequence is 14 residues long. Between the trimmed V and J ends, which lost 0 bases and 5 bases, there was a span of 10 bases. The germline CDR1 and CDR2 sequences are SEHNR and FQNEAQ (reference sequence).

This clone was counted once. This rearrangement joins TRBV5-4 to TRBJ1-2, with a tentative D call TRBD1 (5 bases). Trimming stripped 4 bases from V and 4 bases from J, with 17 bases between. CDR3 length: 15 residues. Germline V CDR1 and CDR2: SGHNT, YYREEE (reference sequence). CDR3 residues: CASSLIGVYFYGYTF. DNA for the CDR3: TGTGCCAGCAGCCTGATAGGGGTTTACTTCTATGGCTACACCTTC.

The V and J genes are TRBV6-5 and TRBJ2-5, with 8 bases identical to TRBD2. The CDR3 length is 16 residues. J gave up 4 bases and V 2 bases, and 9 bases lay outside the gene matches. The germline CDR1 and CDR2 sequences are MNHEY and SVGAGI. The CDR3 spells CASSYPTGGVGETQYF. The CDR3 region has the DNA TGTGCCAGCAGTTACCCTACCGGGGGGGTGGGAGAGACCCAGTACTTC.

The V gene is TRBV4-1, the J gene TRBJ2-7, with 7 bases aligning to TRBD1. V shed 3 bases, J shed 3 bases, and the junction held 8 bases outside the gene matches. The germline V gene encodes CDR1 MGHRA and CDR2 YSYEKL. The CDR3 consists of 15 residues. The CDR3 coding sequence is TGCGCCAGCAGCCAGCAGGGGGACACCTTCTACGAGCAGTACTTC. It codes for CASSQQGDTFYEQYF.

The gene calls are TRBV19 and TRBJ1-1; D ambiguous. The germline V gene encodes CDR1 LNHDA and CDR2 SQIVND (reference sequence). The CDR3 spans 14 residues. Trimming took off 5 bases at V and 2 bases at J, with 12 bases between the two ends. The CDR3 spells CASSYGRGNTEAFF. The DNA of the CDR3 is TGTGCCAGTAGTTATGGACGGGGAAACACTGAAGCTTTCTTT.